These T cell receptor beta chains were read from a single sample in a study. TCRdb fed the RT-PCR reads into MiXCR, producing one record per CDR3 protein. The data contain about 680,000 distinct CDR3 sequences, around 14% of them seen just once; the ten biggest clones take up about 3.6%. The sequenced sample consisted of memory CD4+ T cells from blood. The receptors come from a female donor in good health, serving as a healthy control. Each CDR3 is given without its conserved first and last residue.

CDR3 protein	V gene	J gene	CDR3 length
ASSEAGQFLPSNQPQH	TRBV6-2/TRBV6-3	TRBJ1-5	16
SARTSGRAYETQY	TRBV20-1	TRBJ2-5	13
SALGTSGSGQF	TRBV20-1	TRBJ2-1	11
ASREGTAGGGYT	TRBV7-2	TRBJ1-2	12
SVEAPWGASGYGYT	TRBV29-1	TRBJ1-2	14
ASSLGSLTDTQY	TRBV12-3/TRBV12-4	TRBJ2-3	12
ASSPYARTVNTEAF	TRBV18	TRBJ1-1	14
ASSPSLSSGNTIY	TRBV5-1	TRBJ1-3	13
SARAVRGTDTQY	TRBV20-1	TRBJ2-3	12
ASSLTPLMNTEAF	TRBV27	TRBJ1-1	13
ASSRRRGSGDEQF	TRBV7-7	TRBJ2-1	13
SARDWGRGSSTDTQY	TRBV20-1	TRBJ2-3	15
AIRTGAIYGYT	TRBV10-3	TRBJ1-2	11
ASSLATPPDTQY	TRBV7-2	TRBJ2-3	12
ATSDVSGRAYNEQF	TRBV24-1	TRBJ2-1	14
ASGLGGRSIQY	TRBV28	TRBJ2-4	11
ASSNSGGVTEAF	TRBV7-3	TRBJ1-1	12
ASSQGPSNYNEQF	TRBV4-1	TRBJ2-1	13
ATSRGHANTEAF	TRBV15	TRBJ1-1	12
ASSQGWTRAGNYEQY	TRBV4-1	TRBJ2-7	15
ASSPIVWRGDTGELF	TRBV18	TRBJ2-2	15
ASSLKGAAPYEQY	TRBV28	TRBJ2-7	13
ASSVPGGGPYEQY	TRBV28	TRBJ2-7	13
ASSPETTGTGLGTQY	TRBV18	TRBJ2-5	15
ASSLLRVPEAF	TRBV28	TRBJ1-1	11
ASSPRTQGHYGYT	TRBV4-3	TRBJ1-2	13
AISRESTDTQY	TRBV10-3	TRBJ2-3	11
ASSPSDRGSETQY	TRBV18	TRBJ2-5	13
ASSLWPEKLF	TRBV5-6	TRBJ1-4	10
ASSLAGPPEPQH	TRBV12-3/TRBV12-4	TRBJ1-5	12
ASSPPGQGFYNEQF	TRBV28	TRBJ2-1	14
ASRIDATNEKLF	TRBV6-1	TRBJ1-4	12
ASSFGATGELF	TRBV12-3/TRBV12-4	TRBJ2-2	11
ASSPKRGQSENSPLH	TRBV9	TRBJ1-6	15
SVEAGGTINTEAF	TRBV29-1	TRBJ1-1	13